The clone carrying this T cell receptor (beta chain) was observed many times. In TCRdb, the RT-PCR reads were re-called with MiXCR into one record per CDR3 protein. Among about 680,000 distinct CDR3 sequences listed, 13% to 15% were seen once. This CDR3 comprises 16 residues. CDR1 and CDR2 (germline): ENHRY, SYGVKD. V dropped 6 bases and J dropped 5 bases, with 23 bases sitting between them. The sample comprised memory CD4+ T cells from blood. The rearrangement links TRBV10-3 to TRBJ2-7, with D unclear. The TCR sequence derives from a female donor in good health, serving as a healthy control. CDR3 loop: CAISPTLRGFGDEQYF. In DNA, the CDR3 is TGTGCCATCAGCCCTACCCTACGTGGGTTCGGAGACGAGCAGTACTTC.